A single sample gave rise to the 21 T cell receptor beta chains below, sequenced in a study of blood T cell repertoires in COVID-19. Sequencing used immunoSEQ multiplex PCR; TCRdb keeps in-frame clones, though not all of them. Of roughly 170,000 clones listed, about 86% are singletons. Input material: peripheral blood. The receptors were sampled from a man aged 70-80 years with active or convalescent COVID-19.

In the case of this clone: As the CDR3 is not closed by the conserved phenylalanine or tryptophan, this likely results from a read error. The DNA is omitted, as the CDR3 cannot be located on it reliably, and the CDR3 follows TCRdb's listing. V is TRBV13 and J is TRBJ2-4; whether TRBD1, the table's D call, matches the DNA was not checked. Germline V CDR1 and CDR2: PRHDT, FYEKMQ (reference sequence). The CDR3 has 10 amino acids, counting both end residues. CDR3 in amino acids: CASSVRDRSY.

This clone was picked up many times. The rearrangement joins TRBV6-5 to TRBJ1-1; 7 bases align to TRBD1. CDR3 length: 12 amino acids. The V and J ends lost 3 bases and 11 bases, in that order; junction bases with no gene match: 6. Looked up from germline, CDR1 is MNHEY and CDR2 is SVGAGI. CDR3 sequence: CASSYSRGKAFF. The DNA for the CDR3 is TGTGCCAGCAGTTATTCCAGGGGGAAGGCTTTCTTT.

V is TRBV7-8 and J is TRBJ1-5; no clear D. The CDR3 totals 14 residues. Trimming stripped 4 bases from V and 4 bases from J, with 11 bases between. CDR1 and CDR2 from the germline V gene are SGHVS and FQNEAQ. CDR3 coding DNA: TGTGCCAGCAGCTCTGAGAGGAGAAATCAGCCCCAGCATTTT. It yields the protein CASSSERRNQPQHF. Supplemented by reference TRBV7-8 and TRBJ1-5, the full variable domain reads GAGVSQSPRYKVAKRGQDVALRCDPISGHVSLFWYQQALGQGPEFLTYFQNEAQLDKSGLPSDRFFAERPEGSVSTLKIQRTQQEDSAVYLCASSSERRNQPQHFGDGTRLSIL.

V usage is TRBV9 and J usage is TRBJ2-2; weak D call: TRBD1 (8 bases). V was trimmed by 4 bases and J by 4 bases, leaving 23 bases between them. In germline, CDR1 is SGDLS, CDR2 YYNGEE. The CDR3 spans 18 residues. The CDR3 spells CASSPQTGGGSPTGELFF. CDR3 nucleotides: TGTGCCAGCAGCCCACAAACAGGGGGGGGGTCGCCCACCGGGGAGCTGTTTTTT.

V is TRBV7-2 and J is TRBJ1-3, with 10 bases lining up with TRBD1. Germline V gene lookup returns CDR1 SGHTA and CDR2 FQGNSA. The CDR3 spans 16 residues. With V trimmed by 3 bases and J by 3 bases, 5 bases remained unmatched. The CDR3 DNA reads TGTGCCAGCAGCTTGAGGGGACAGGGGAGTGGAAACACCATATATTTT. Translation gives CASSLRGQGSGNTIYF.

This clone came up once. The genes are TRBV18 and TRBJ2-6; perhaps TRBD1 as D (5 bases). Germline CDR1 reads KGHSH; CDR2 reads LQKENI. CDR3 size: 17 residues. With 3 bases removed from V and 3 bases from J, the gap between germline ends came to 15 bases. This CDR3 is CASSPRQPADGANVLTF. In DNA, the CDR3 is TGTGCCAGCTCACCCCGACAGCCTGCTGATGGGGCCAACGTCCTGACTTTC.

This clone has just a few counts. The chain couples TRBV6-2 or TRBV6-3 to TRBJ1-5; D is perhaps TRBD1 (6 bases). From germline, CDR1 is MNHEY and CDR2 SVGEGT. V was pared by 2 bases and J by 1 base, with 12 bases between. The CDR3 totals 16 residues. CDR3 residues: CASSYPTGWSNQPQHF. The CDR3 DNA reads as TGTGCCAGCAGTTACCCTACAGGGTGGAGCAATCAGCCCCAGCATTTT.

This rearrangement joins TRBV5-5 to TRBJ2-1, with TRBD2 matching over 11 bases. The germline V gene has CDR1 SGHKS and CDR2 YYEKEE (reference sequence). The CDR3 covers 16 residues. Unmatched junction bases numbered 3, after V lost 4 bases and J lost 0 bases. DNA of the CDR3: TGTGCCAGCAGCCGTAGCGGGGGGGTCTCCTACAATGAGCAGTTCTTC. Translated, it gives CASSRSGGVSYNEQFF.

V gene TRBV5-6 combines with J gene TRBJ1-6, with TRBD1 matching over 9 bases. Losses at the gene ends were 2 bases for V and 1 base for J; bases not matched to a gene: 7. Germline V CDR1 and CDR2: SGHDT, YYEEEE. The CDR3 spans 18 residues. CDR3 amino acids: CASSFNRGLGSYNSPLHF. The CDR3 DNA is TGTGCCAGCAGCTTCAACAGGGGGCTGGGATCCTATAATTCACCCCTCCACTTT.

The genes are TRBV12-5 and TRBJ2-7; TRBD1 agrees at 7 bases. Losses at the gene ends were 1 base for V and 0 bases for J; bases not matched to a gene: 3. Per germline, CDR1 LGHNT and CDR2 FRNRAP. This CDR3 comprises 15 residues. The CDR3 region has the DNA TGTGCTAGTGGTTTGGCTAACAGGGGCTCCTACGAGCAGTACTTC. This sequence encodes CASGLANRGSYEQYF.

This clone was detected a few times. The chain combines TRBV30 with TRBJ1-2, with TRBD1 as a possible D gene (5 bases). Per germline, CDR1 GTSNPN and CDR2 SVGIG (reference sequence). This CDR3 is 16 amino acids long. V shed 0 bases and J shed 6 bases, with 20 bases lying between them. In DNA form, the CDR3 reads TGTGCCTGGAGTGTATTTGGGAGGGGAAATATGGATGGCTACACCTTC. Its protein is CAWSVFGRGNMDGYTF. Full variable domain (rest looked up from reference TRBV30 and TRBJ1-2): SQTIHQWPATLVQPVGSPLSLECTVEGTSNPNLYWYRQAAGRGLQLLFYSVGIGQISSEVPQNLSASRPQDRQFILSSKKLLLSDSGFYLCAWSVFGRGNMDGYTFGSGTRLTVV.

This sequence joins TRBV5-4 and TRBJ2-3, with 14 bases that match TRBD2. The ends lost 4 bases at V and 3 bases at J; junction bases unmatched: 4. Germline V gene lookup returns CDR1 SGHNT and CDR2 YYREEE (reference sequence). The length of the CDR3 is 16 residues. The CDR3 spells CASSLGTSGRTDTQYF. Written as DNA, the CDR3 is TGTGCCAGCAGCCTCGGGACTAGCGGGAGAACAGATACGCAGTATTTT. Full variable domain (missing parts from reference TRBV5-4 and TRBJ2-3): ETGVTQSPTHLIKTRGQQVTLRCSSQSGHNTVSWYQQALGQGPQFIFQYYREEENGRGNFPPRFSGLQFPNYSSELNVNALELDDSALYLCASSLGTSGRTDTQYFGPGTRLTVL.

The chain recombines TRBV7-6 with TRBJ1-2, with 7 bases aligning to TRBD1. Trimming cost V 2 bases and J 8 bases; bases outside gene matches: 5. Germline CDR1 and CDR2: SGHVS and FNYEAQ. The CDR3 is 13 amino acids. CDR3 nucleotides: TGTGCCAGCAGCTTACTGGCAGGGGGAGGCTACACCTTC. Amino acids: CASSLLAGGGYTF.

The CDR3 sequence: CASTSGQVSYGYTF. Written as DNA, the CDR3 is TGTGCCAGCACCTCGGGACAGGTGTCCTATGGCTACACCTTC. The chain employs TRBV5-4 and TRBJ1-2, with TRBD1 matching over 8 bases. The V segment lost 6 bases and the J segment 4 bases; nucleotides outside the gene matches: 8. CDR1 and CDR2 from the germline V gene are SGHNT and YYREEE (reference sequence). The CDR3 length is 14 residues.

In this sample, this clone turned up once. The CDR3 DNA sequence: TGTGCCAGCAGCGTTGGCGCTGGGCAGAGCTCCTACGAGCAGTACTTC. Translating gives CASSVGAGQSSYEQYF. The V call is TRBV9, the J call TRBJ2-7; no definite D call. The CDR3 has 16 residues. Germline loops: CDR1 SGDLS, CDR2 YYNGEE. Trimming shortened V by 2 bases and J by 0 bases, and 15 bases separated the two germline ends.

The chain combines TRBV5-1 with TRBJ1-1, with D perhaps TRBD1 (5 bases). Germline V gives CDR1 SGHRS, CDR2 YFSETQ. Trimming cost V 4 bases and J 4 bases, with 11 bases left between them. The CDR3 extends over 13 amino acids. Here the CDR3 DNA reads TGCGCCAGCAGCGACGGACAACTCACTGAAGCTTTCTTT. This encodes CASSDGQLTEAFF. Using reference TRBV5-1 and TRBJ1-1 for the parts outside the CDR3, the full variable domain is KAGVTQTPRYLIKTRGQQVTLSCSPISGHRSVSWYQQTPGQGLQFLFEYFSETQRNKGNFPGRFSGRQFSNSRSEMNVSTLELGDSALYLCASSDGQLTEAFFGQGTRLTVV.

The rearrangement joins TRBV5-6 to TRBJ2-1; tentatively, D is TRBD1 (5 bases). V lost 4 bases and J 0 bases, leaving 17 bases between the germline ends. CDR3 length equals 17 residues. The germline CDR1 and CDR2 sequences are SGHDT and YYEEEE. DNA for the CDR3: TGTGCCAGCAGCCACGGAAGGGGCTGGAGCTCCTACAATGAGCAGTTCTTC. This gives the protein CASSHGRGWSSYNEQFF.

The V call is TRBV6-5, the J call TRBJ2-7; TRBD2 is a possible D gene (6 bases). This CDR3 spans 14 amino acids. The V gene lost 5 bases and the J gene lost 3 bases, with 14 bases spanning the gap. CDR1 and CDR2 (germline): MNHEY, SVGAGI. The CDR3 is CASSRRDLYYEQYF. The CDR3 DNA is TGTGCCAGCAGTCGACGGGACTTATACTACGAGCAGTACTTC.

This chain uses TRBV28 with TRBJ2-1; D may be TRBD2 (6 bases). The ends were cut back, 5 bases at V and 10 bases at J, with 15 bases in the middle. There are 13 residues in the CDR3. The V gene's germline CDR1 is MDHEN and CDR2 SYDVKM. For the CDR3, the DNA is TGTGCCAGCAGTCGGGACTGGGGCGGGGAGCAGTTCTTC. Residues: CASSRDWGGEQFF.

As concerns this clone: This same CDR3 is encoded by further DNA sequences in the sample. This rearrangement joins TRBV7-2 to TRBJ1-1; D may be TRBD1 (5 bases). This CDR3 has 13 amino acids. V was shortened by 2 bases and J by 1 base, with 5 bases between the two germline ends. Per germline, CDR1 SGHTA and CDR2 FQGNSA. This CDR3 is CASSLTGNTEAFF. Here the CDR3 DNA reads TGTGCCAGCAGCTTAACAGGGAACACTGAAGCTTTCTTT.

This clone was counted once. The V gene is TRBV6-5, the J gene TRBJ1-6; 7 nucleotides match TRBD1. From germline, CDR1 is MNHEY and CDR2 SVGAGI. V shed 2 bases, J shed 9 bases, and the junction held 7 bases outside the gene matches. This CDR3 spans 15 amino acids. The chain's CDR3 is CASSYDGRGASPLHF. In nucleotides, the CDR3 is TGTGCCAGCAGTTACGATGGCAGGGGGGCTTCACCCCTCCACTTT.